A single sample gave rise to the 29 T cell receptor beta chains below, sequenced in a study of cytomegalovirus exposure and HLA in healthy donors. The PCR had 60 Vbeta and 13 Jbeta primers. Sequencing used immunoSEQ multiplex PCR; TCRdb keeps in-frame clones, though not all of them. The data hold approximately 150,000 clones, with 60% to 85% observed a single time. Source material: PBMCs. The receptors come from a man aged 25 to 45 in good health and CMV-seropositive.

V and J are TRBV9 and TRBJ2-3, with a possible D match to TRBD2 (5 bases). Per the germline V gene, CDR1 is SGDLS and CDR2 is YYNGEE. V lost 5 bases to trimming and J lost 6 bases, with 16 bases between them. This CDR3 comprises 14 residues. The CDR3, as DNA: TGTGCCAGCAGGCGGGCCACCCCGGGGGATACGCAGTATTTT. Residues: CASRRATPGDTQYF.

This clone was counted only a few times. This chain uses TRBV5-3 with TRBJ1-4; 7 bases map to TRBD1. TRBV5-3 is known as an ORF, though its function is uncertain. The V gene end was trimmed by 7 bases and the J gene end by 8 bases; junction bases not matched to a gene: 8. The CDR3 consists of 13 residues. CDR3 protein: CARPQGGGEKLFF. The CDR3 nucleotides are TGTGCCAGACCCCAGGGGGGAGGAGAAAAACTGTTTTTT.

The rearrangement joins TRBV2 to TRBJ2-2, with D possibly matching TRBD1 (5 bases). This CDR3 has 16 residues. Germline CDR1 is SNHLY and CDR2 is FYNNEI. V was clipped by 1 base and J by 2 bases, with 11 bases between them. This chain's CDR3 is CASSEGQIDNTGELFF. CDR3 in DNA: TGTGCCAGCAGTGAAGGACAGATAGATAACACCGGGGAGCTGTTTTTT.

This chain links TRBV10-3 with TRBJ1-6, with TRBD1 as a possible D gene (5 bases). CDR1 and CDR2 from the germline V gene are ENHRY and SYGVKD. There are 14 residues in the CDR3. V was cut by 8 bases and J by 9 bases, with 17 bases left in between. CDR3 in amino acids: CAIGQGGQGSPLHF. In DNA form, the CDR3 reads TGTGCCATCGGCCAGGGAGGGCAGGGTTCACCCCTCCACTTT.

V gene TRBV5-6 combines with J gene TRBJ1-1; 9 bases fit TRBD1. Germline CDR1 SGHDT, CDR2 YYEEEE. The junction had 9 bases not matched to a gene; V was cut back by 6 bases and J by 6 bases. CDR3 size: 14 residues. The CDR3 loop reads CASTTWGQGSEAFF. The CDR3 nucleotides are TGTGCCAGCACCACGTGGGGACAGGGATCTGAAGCTTTCTTT.

This clone showed up just once. J is TRBJ2-7 and V is TRBV29-1; D is perhaps TRBD2 (6 bases). The CDR3 covers 13 residues. Germline-derived CDR1 and CDR2 are SQVTM and ANQGSEA. V was clipped by 6 bases and J by 3 bases, with 15 bases between them. The CDR3 DNA follows: TGCAGCGTGCCGGCGGGGATTGACTACGAGCAGTACTTC. It is translated as CSVPAGIDYEQYF.

V usage is TRBV7-8 and J usage is TRBJ2-7; weak D call: TRBD1 (6 bases). The V end was cut by 5 bases, the J end by 7 bases, with 15 bases between. The length of the CDR3 is 13 residues. From germline, CDR1 is SGHVS and CDR2 FQNEAQ. CDR3 sequence reads: CASSNPGVGEQYF. Written as DNA, the CDR3 is TGTGCCAGCAGCAACCCAGGGGTCGGGGAGCAGTACTTC.

The rearrangement uses TRBV27 and TRBJ1-2; 8 bases align to TRBD1. This CDR3 has 13 residues. The J segment lost 6 bases and the V segment lost 5 bases, leaving 5 bases of the junction unmatched. Per the germline V gene, CDR1 is MNHEY and CDR2 is SMNVEV (reference sequence). DNA of the CDR3: TGTGCCAGCAGTCCCCAGGGGGCCCATGGCTACACCTTC. The encoded protein is CASSPQGAHGYTF.

V and J are TRBV2 and TRBJ1-5; the D gene is possibly TRBD1 (6 bases). The CDR3 covers 15 residues. Germline lookup yields CDR1 SNHLY and CDR2 FYNNEI. The ends were cut back, 6 bases at V and 1 base at J, with 13 bases in the middle. CDR3 in amino acids: CASREDRPSNQPQHF. The CDR3 bases are TGTGCCAGCAGAGAGGACAGACCGAGCAATCAGCCCCAGCATTTT.

The chain is built from TRBV28 and TRBJ2-3; D perhaps matches TRBD1 (5 bases). Trimming took 4 bases from V and 5 from J, leaving 7 bases between them. This CDR3 is 12 amino acids long. Looked up from germline, CDR1 is MDHEN and CDR2 is SYDVKM. The CDR3 spells CASSSQGDTQYF. CDR3 nucleotides: TGTGCCAGCAGTTCCCAGGGAGATACGCAGTATTTT. Complete variable domain (other parts from reference TRBV28 and TRBJ2-3): DVKVTQSSRYLVKRTGEKVFLECVQDMDHENMFWYRQDPGLGLRLIYFSYDVKMKEKGDIPEGYSVSREKKERFSLILESASTNQTSMYLCASSSQGDTQYFGPGTRLTVL.

The sample holds a few counts of this clone. V and J are TRBV5-4 and TRBJ2-3; TRBD2 is a possible D gene (6 bases). CDR1 and CDR2 (germline): SGHNT, YYREEE (reference sequence). The CDR3 spans 13 residues. V was cut by 5 bases and J by 4 bases, with 11 bases left in between. CDR3 DNA: TGTGCCAGCAGGGGGACTGCTTCAGATACGCAGTATTTT. Protein: CASRGTASDTQYF.

This chain links TRBV12-2 with TRBJ1-5. TRBV12-2 is shown as a pseudogene. The CDR3 totals 15 residues. CDR3 nucleotide sequence: TGTGCAAGTCGCCCTCAAGGGAGGGAAGGGCAGCCCCAGCATTTT. Its protein product is CASRPQGREGQPQHF.

V usage is TRBV4-2 and J usage is TRBJ2-3; 10 bases fit TRBD2. CDR1 and CDR2 (germline): LGHNA, YNFKEQ. V lost 1 base and J lost 3; bases outside the gene matches: 7. The CDR3 runs 17 residues. The CDR3 is CASSQVSGSGGTDTQYF. The CDR3 DNA sequence: TGTGCCAGCAGCCAAGTCAGCGGTAGCGGGGGGACAGATACGCAGTATTTT.

This clone was counted between two and nine times. The chain employs TRBV5-1 and TRBJ2-1; no definite D call. Germline lookup yields CDR1 SGHRS and CDR2 YFSETQ. The CDR3 extends over 12 amino acids. V was shortened by 4 bases and J by 10 bases, with 12 bases between the two germline ends. The CDR3 DNA reads as TGCGCCAGCAGCCCCGAGACAACCGAGCAGTTCTTC. Its protein is CASSPETTEQFF.

This rearrangement joins TRBV28 to TRBJ2-7; TRBD2 agrees at 7 bases. V shed 5 bases, J shed 2 bases, and the junction held 6 bases outside the gene matches. The CDR3 sequence is 14 residues long. Germline V gene sequence: CDR1 MDHEN, CDR2 SYDVKM. CDR3 loop: CASSGRDYPYEQYF. The CDR3 bases are TGTGCCAGCAGTGGACGGGACTACCCCTACGAGCAGTACTTC.

This chain joins TRBV5-5 and TRBJ2-5, with D possibly TRBD1 on 5 matching bases. Trimming shortened V by 2 bases and J by 5 bases, and 13 bases separated the two germline ends. This CDR3 has 14 residues. In germline, CDR1 is SGHKS, CDR2 YYEKEE (reference sequence). This CDR3 is CASSLLLQVETQYF. CDR3 DNA sequence: TGTGCCAGCAGCTTACTCTTACAGGTGGAGACCCAGTACTTC.

The chain has TRBV28 and TRBJ2-7; D unclear. Trimming pared 2 bases from V and 1 base from J, leaving 9 bases between. The germline gives CDR1 MDHEN, CDR2 SYDVKM. This CDR3 has 14 amino acids. CDR3: CASSLNRESYEQYF. The CDR3 DNA follows: TGTGCCAGCAGTTTAAACAGAGAATCCTACGAGCAGTACTTC.

The chain links TRBV5-5 to TRBJ2-2; TRBD1 agrees at 8 bases. The germline V gene encodes CDR1 SGHKS and CDR2 YYEKEE (reference sequence). J was trimmed by 7 bases and V by 1 base; bases with no gene match: 9. The CDR3 totals 16 residues. The CDR3 nucleotides are TGTGCCAGCAGCTTGTGGGGGACAGGCCACAGCGGGGAGCTGTTTTTT. Translation gives CASSLWGTGHSGELFF.

The chain recombines TRBV29-1 with TRBJ2-7, with TRBD1 identical over 7 bases. The V segment lost 7 bases and the J segment 4 bases; nucleotides outside the gene matches: 10. CDR3 length equals 13 residues. Germline CDR1 SQVTM, CDR2 ANQGSEA. CDR3 sequence: CSAASTGIYEQYF. The CDR3, as DNA: TGCAGCGCTGCGTCGACAGGGATATACGAGCAGTACTTC.

The rearrangement joins TRBV7-2 to TRBJ2-2, with D perhaps matching TRBD1 (5 bases). CDR1 is SGHTA, CDR2 FQGNSA, per germline. Trimming left V 5 bases short and J 0 bases short, with 10 bases between. This CDR3 region has 15 residues. CDR3 in amino acids: CASSSDSANTGELFF. Here the CDR3 DNA reads TGTGCCAGCAGCAGCGACAGTGCGAACACCGGGGAGCTGTTTTTT.

This chain's CDR3 is CASSWTGYETQYF. The DNA for the CDR3 is TGTGCCAGTAGTTGGACAGGGTACGAGACCCAGTACTTC. The chain recombines TRBV19 with TRBJ2-5, with 8 nucleotides matching TRBD1. The germline V gene has CDR1 LNHDA and CDR2 SQIVND (reference sequence). V dropped 5 bases and J dropped 5; count of bases not matched to a gene: 4. The length of the CDR3 is 13 residues.

The CDR3: CASSLTGAYEQYF. The CDR3 bases are TGTGCCAGCAGCTTAACAGGGGCCTACGAGCAGTACTTC. The J gene is TRBJ2-7, the V gene TRBV7-2, with 7 bases that match TRBD1. The ends lost 2 bases at V and 2 bases at J; junction bases unmatched: 0. The CDR3 runs 13 residues. Germline CDR1 and CDR2: SGHTA and FQGNSA.

The chain employs TRBV5-1 and TRBJ1-1, with 11 positions matching TRBD1. This CDR3 is built from 15 residues. The germline V gene has CDR1 SGHRS and CDR2 YFSETQ. V lost 4 bases, J lost 3 bases, and 5 bases stayed unmatched. CDR3 bases: TGCGCCAGCAGCCCCCGGACAGGGGGCGACACTGAAGCTTTCTTT. Protein sequence: CASSPRTGGDTEAFF.

This chain uses TRBV13 with TRBJ2-2, with 10 bases lining up with TRBD1. The length of the CDR3 is 16 residues. V was clipped by 5 bases and J by 6 bases; unmatched bases: 9. Germline V lookup: CDR1 PRHDT, CDR2 FYEKMQ (reference sequence). CDR3 DNA sequence: TGTGCCAGCAGCAACCGGGACAGGGGAATATCCGGGGAGCTGTTTTTT. Amino acid sequence: CASSNRDRGISGELFF.

V usage is TRBV12-5 and J usage is TRBJ2-5, with D perhaps matching TRBD1 (5 bases). Trimming removed 0 bases from V and 5 bases from J, with 19 bases in between. In germline, CDR1 is LGHNT, CDR2 FRNRAP. This CDR3 is built from 17 residues. The CDR3 region is CASGLVQYSQGGETQYF. As DNA, the CDR3 is TGTGCTAGTGGTTTGGTACAGTACAGCCAGGGTGGGGAGACCCAGTACTTC.

V is TRBV13 and J is TRBJ2-6; 9 bases line up with TRBD1. Germline assignment: CDR1 PRHDT and CDR2 FYEKMQ (reference sequence). Trimming at V came to 3 bases and at J to 1 base, leaving 4 bases not matched to a gene. This CDR3 region has 17 residues. CDR3 coding DNA: TGTGCCAGCAGCTTTAGACAGGGGGGGTCTGGGGCCAACGTCCTGACTTTC. Translation: CASSFRQGGSGANVLTF. Supplemented by reference TRBV13 and TRBJ2-6, the full variable domain reads AAGVIQSPRHLIKEKRETATLKCYPIPRHDTVYWYQQGPGQDPQFLISFYEKMQSDKGSIPDRFSAQQFSDYHSELNMSSLELGDSALYFCASSFRQGGSGANVLTFGAGSRLTVL.

The chain is built from TRBV19 and TRBJ2-4; D may be TRBD2 (5 bases). This CDR3 is built from 13 residues. The V and J ends lost 5 bases and 6 bases respectively, with 11 bases between them. Per germline, CDR1 LNHDA and CDR2 SQIVND (reference sequence). CDR3 in amino acids: CASSREGGNIQYF. Written as DNA, the CDR3 is TGTGCCAGTAGTCGAGAGGGCGGAAACATTCAGTACTTC.

The chain links TRBV14 to TRBJ2-7; possibly TRBD2 for D (7 bases). This CDR3 is 14 amino acids long. V was shortened by 7 bases and J by 2 bases, with 15 bases between the two germline ends. Germline lookup yields CDR1 SGHDN and CDR2 FVKESK. CDR3 loop: CASNRNGGPYEQYF. The CDR3 DNA sequence: TGTGCCAGCAACCGCAACGGGGGGCCCTACGAGCAGTACTTC.

This clone was seen only a few times. For the CDR3, the DNA is TGTGCCATCAGTCAGGACAGGGGGACCTACGAGCAGTACTTC. Amino acids: CAISQDRGTYEQYF. This chain links TRBV10-3 with TRBJ2-7; TRBD1 agrees at 10 bases. J gave up 2 bases and V 5 bases, and 3 bases lay outside the gene matches. CDR3 length: 14 amino acids. Germline V gene data show CDR1 as ENHRY and CDR2 as SYGVKD.